These 15 T cell receptor beta chains were all obtained from the same sample, sequenced in a study of cytomegalovirus exposure and HLA in healthy donors. In the PCR, 60 Vbeta and 13 Jbeta primers were used. TCRdb's copy holds only in-frame clones and misses some; the assay was immunoSEQ multiplex PCR. The sample records more than 60,000 clones, less than 80% being singletons. Sequencing used PBMCs. The source is a man in his forties in good health and CMV-seropositive.

The V call is TRBV28, the J call TRBJ1-3; a possible D gene is TRBD1 (5 bases). The length of the CDR3 is 16 residues. Looked up from germline, CDR1 is MDHEN and CDR2 is SYDVKM. The V and J ends lost 7 bases and 0 bases respectively, with 16 bases between them. CDR3 sequence: CASISFRGSSGNTIYF. CDR3 coding DNA: TGTGCCAGCATTTCCTTTCGGGGGAGCTCTGGAAACACCATATATTTT.

The gene calls are TRBV10-1 and TRBJ2-1; TRBD2 agrees at 8 bases. The V segment lost 3 bases and the J segment 3 bases; nucleotides outside the gene matches: 7. This CDR3 is built from 16 residues. The V gene's germline CDR1 is WNHNN and CDR2 SYGVQD (reference sequence). In DNA form, the CDR3 reads TGCGCCAGCAGTGATACGGCGGGAGGTCACTACAATGAGCAGTTCTTC. Translated, it gives CASSDTAGGHYNEQFF.

The chain has TRBV30 and TRBJ2-7; D possibly corresponds to TRBD1 (8 bases). CDR3 length equals 13 residues. Trimming stripped 2 bases from V and 2 bases from J, with 10 bases between. CDR1 and CDR2 (germline): GTSNPN, SVGIG (reference sequence). CDR3 region: CAWSTGGAYEQYF. DNA for the CDR3: TGTGCCTGGAGTACAGGGGGGGCCTACGAGCAGTACTTC.

The chain carries TRBV6-5 and TRBJ1-1; no clear D gene. CDR1 is MNHEY and CDR2 is SVGAGI in the germline V gene. The CDR3 spans 11 residues. Between the trimmed V and J ends, which lost 7 bases and 8 bases, there was a span of 11 bases. The chain's CDR3 is CASILLGEAFF. CDR3 in DNA: TGTGCCAGCATCCTCCTCGGGGAAGCTTTCTTT.

This clone occurred a few times. Here the CDR3 reads CASSEISGSGSYNEQFF. The DNA of the CDR3 is TGTGCCAGCAGCGAGATTAGCGGGAGTGGGTCCTACAATGAGCAGTTCTTC. This chain uses TRBV7-9 with TRBJ2-1, with TRBD2 matching over 9 bases. Unmatched junction bases numbered 9, after V lost 5 bases and J lost 1 base. From germline, CDR1 is SEHNR and CDR2 FQNEAQ (reference sequence). The CDR3 totals 17 residues. The entire variable domain, with the rest obtained from reference TRBV7-9 and TRBJ2-1, is as follows: DTGVSQNPRHKITKRGQNVTFRCDPISEHNRLYWYRQTLGQGPEFLTYFQNEAQLEKSRLLSDRFSAERPKGSFSTLEIQRTEQGDSAMYLCASSEISGSGSYNEQFFGPGTRLTVL.

The V and J genes are TRBV5-4 and TRBJ2-7; D remains ambiguous. Between the trimmed V and J ends, which lost 1 base and 1 base, there was a span of 9 bases. Germline V gene data show CDR1 as SGHNT and CDR2 as YYREEE (reference sequence). This CDR3 has 14 amino acids. The CDR3 sequence: CASSLSGSSYEQYF. In DNA, the CDR3 is TGTGCCAGCAGCTTGTCAGGCAGTTCCTACGAGCAGTACTTC.

This chain joins TRBV6-1 and TRBJ2-1; no clear D. The V and J ends lost 1 base and 9 bases respectively, with 10 bases between them. The CDR3 has 13 amino acids. CDR1 and CDR2 from the germline V gene are MNHNS and SASEGT. The CDR3 loop reads CASSEGLSSEQFF. The CDR3 nucleotides read TGTGCCAGCAGTGAAGGGCTGTCAAGTGAGCAGTTCTTC.

Only a few counts were recorded for this clone. CDR3 DNA: TGTGCCAGTAGTCTCGGACAGGGAGAATATTGGATGGGCAATCAGCCCCAGCATTTT. Translation gives CASSLGQGEYWMGNQPQHF. The chain carries TRBV19 and TRBJ1-5, with 8 bases matching TRBD1. There are 19 residues in the CDR3. V lost 5 bases, J lost 2 bases, and 17 bases stayed unmatched. Looked up from germline, CDR1 is LNHDA and CDR2 is SQIVND (reference sequence).

DNA for the CDR3: TGCGCCAGCAGCTTTGATGGGGGGACTGAAGCTTTCTTT. Its protein is CASSFDGGTEAFF. The chain couples TRBV5-1 to TRBJ1-1; perhaps TRBD1 as D (5 bases). Per germline, CDR1 SGHRS and CDR2 YFSETQ. This CDR3 spans 13 amino acids. With 2 bases removed from V and 5 bases from J, the gap between germline ends came to 10 bases.

The chain joins TRBV5-6 to TRBJ2-1; 9 nucleotides align to TRBD2. CDR3 length: 16 amino acids. Germline CDR1 is SGHDT and CDR2 is YYEEEE. Trimming at V came to 0 bases and at J to 4 bases, leaving 5 bases not matched to a gene. The CDR3 is CASSLAGGGGYNEQFF. The CDR3 region has the DNA TGTGCCAGCAGCTTGGCCGGCGGGGGGGGATACAATGAGCAGTTCTTC. The variable domain in full, completed from reference TRBV5-6 and TRBJ2-1, reads DAGVTQSPTHLIKTRGQQVTLRCSPKSGHDTVSWYQQALGQGPQFIFQYYEEEERQRGNFPDRFSGHQFPNYSSELNVNALLLGDSALYLCASSLAGGGGYNEQFFGPGTRLTVL.

The V and J genes are TRBV29-1 and TRBJ1-4; 9 positions agree with TRBD1. Germline lookup yields CDR1 SQVTM and CDR2 ANQGSEA. With V trimmed by 5 bases and J by 4 bases, 2 bases remained unmatched. The CDR3 length is 13 residues. The CDR3 is CSVRDRDNEKLFF. The CDR3 DNA reads as TGCAGCGTTCGGGACAGGGATAATGAAAAACTGTTTTTT.

The chain joins TRBV2 to TRBJ2-6; D gene ambiguous. The CDR3 is 15 amino acids. Trimming removed 6 bases from V and 0 bases from J, with 9 bases in between. CDR1 is SNHLY, CDR2 FYNNEI, per germline. The CDR3 region is CASSLKSSGANVLTF. In DNA, the CDR3 is TGTGCCAGCAGCCTCAAGAGCTCTGGGGCCAACGTCCTGACTTTC.

The V and J genes are TRBV4-3 and TRBJ2-3, with 8 bases identical to TRBD1. After removal of 4 bases from V and 1 base from J, the junction contained 4 bases not matched to a gene. This CDR3 has 15 amino acids. CDR1 and CDR2 (germline): LGHNA, YSLEER. CDR3 nucleotide sequence: TGCGCCAGCAGCCCGACAGGGGATCGCACAGATACGCAGTATTTT. This codes for CASSPTGDRTDTQYF.

CDR3 protein: CASSLLGTGGYGYTF. Here the CDR3 DNA reads TGTGCCAGCAGTTTATTAGGGACAGGGGGCTATGGCTACACCTTC. The chain uses TRBV27 and TRBJ1-2, with 11 bases fitting TRBD1. V was clipped by 1 base and J by 4 bases; unmatched bases: 2. This CDR3 region has 15 residues. Looked up from germline, CDR1 is MNHEY and CDR2 is SMNVEV (reference sequence).

This sequence joins TRBV7-9 and TRBJ2-2; D ambiguous. The CDR3 consists of 14 residues. The V end was cut by 3 bases, the J end by 4 bases, with 9 bases between. The V gene's germline CDR1 is SEHNR and CDR2 FQNEAQ (reference sequence). The CDR3 bases are TGTGCCAGCAGCTTTTCGTCGGGCACCGGGGAGCTGTTTTTT. This translates into CASSFSSGTGELFF.